This T cell receptor (beta chain) was captured in a study of cytomegalovirus exposure and HLA in healthy donors. Germline V gene lookup returns CDR1 MDHEN and CDR2 SYDVKM. The CDR3 runs to 16 residues. The V end was cut by 8 bases, the J end by 2 bases, with 19 bases between. The data were produced by immunoSEQ multiplex PCR, yet TCRdb's version contains in-frame clones alone and is incomplete. Counted here are over 100,000 clones, about 90% occurring once; the ten biggest clones make up roughly 2.2%. What was sequenced was PBMCs. The J gene is TRBJ1-5, the V gene TRBV28, with D tentatively TRBD1 (5 bases). This receptor was taken from a woman between 18 and 30 years old in good health and CMV-seronegative. CDR3 coding DNA: TGTGCCAGCGGGAGTCAGGGAGGGGTGGGCAATCAGCCCCAGCATTTT. It encodes CASGSQGGVGNQPQHF.